A single sample is the source of the 29 T cell receptor beta chains below, sequenced in a study of T cells in women clearing cervical HPV infection (dated by TCRdb to 2016 to 2019). The library was made by the immunoSEQ multiplex PCR assay. Imported from immuneACCESS, the table was reduced by TCRdb to in-frame sequences with V and J called. These copies leave out some clones; in studies compared against another copy, an unresolved V gene accounts for under half, and the cause of the remainder is not known. In this sample's table one finds around 30,000 clones. More than 7% of the sample is taken by the ten largest. The specimen was blood buffy coat. The origin of the receptors is a woman between 18 and 75 years old with a cervical HPV16 infection that either progressed to CIN3+ or cleared (not recorded which).

Turning to this clone: The sequence runs out 3 residues before the end of the CDR3; the remainder is reconstructed from the germline J gene. The chain is built from TRBV11-3 and TRBJ2-7; TRBD1 matches 9 bases. After removal of 5 bases from V and 3 bases from J, the junction contained 5 bases not matched to a gene. Per germline, CDR1 SGHNT and CDR2 YENEEA. The CDR3 loop spans 14 amino acids. The CDR3 spells CASSPGDRDYEQYF. The part of the CDR3 DNA that was read is TGTGCCAGCAGCCCTGGGGACAGGGACTACGAG.

Worth noting for this clone: The read ends 3 residues early relative to the CDR3; the germline J gene fills the gap. The chain links TRBV19 to TRBJ2-7; 7 nucleotides agree with TRBD2. This CDR3 spans 14 amino acids. Germline lookup yields CDR1 LNHDA and CDR2 SQIVND (reference sequence). Unmatched junction bases numbered 3, after V lost 1 base and J lost 3 bases. The CDR3 spells CASSIAASGYEQYF. CDR3 DNA, as far as it was read: TGTGCCAGTAGTATAGCGGCTAGCGGCTACGAG.

About this clone itself: The read terminates 3 residues ahead of where the CDR3 ends, so the germline J gene completes it. The chain recombines TRBV7-9 with TRBJ2-3; 8 nucleotides align to TRBD2. The ends lost 5 bases at V and 4 bases at J; junction bases unmatched: 8. The CDR3 is made up of 15 amino acids. Germline V gives CDR1 SEHNR, CDR2 FQNEAQ (reference sequence). CDR3 DNA (partial): TGTGCCAGCAGCCCTCTAGCGGGCGGGGCAGATACG. Translating it yields CASSPLAGGADT. The entire CDR3 protein is CASSPLAGGADTQYF.

A remark on this clone: The sequenced fragment ends 3 residues before the CDR3 boundary, so the rest is inferred from the germline J gene. The chain uses TRBV5-1 and TRBJ2-2; no clear D. The germline V gene encodes CDR1 SGHRS and CDR2 YFSETQ. Trimming shortened V by 8 bases and J by 5 bases, and 7 bases separated the two germline ends. The CDR3 is made up of 11 amino acids. The CDR3 DNA, read in part, is TGCGCCAGTAGGGTAACCGGGGAG. Protein sequence: CASRVTGE. The whole CDR3 sequence is CASRVTGELFF.

As for this clone: The junction differs from germline at one of its ends, possibly a read error. The read gets to within 3 residues of the CDR3 end, and the germline J gene fills in the rest. The chain carries TRBV23-1 and TRBJ2-2; the D gene is possibly TRBD1 (6 bases). TRBV23-1 is placed among ORFs of uncertain function. This CDR3 has 14 residues. The CDR3 here is CACRGRKSNEKLFF. The CDR3 DNA, read in part, is TGCGCCTGCAGGGGCAGGAAGTCTAATGAAAAG.

Turning to this clone: The read falls 3 residues short of the CDR3 end, and the missing part is taken from the germline J gene. The V and J genes are TRBV10-3 and TRBJ2-6; weak D call: TRBD1 (6 bases). Between the trimmed V and J ends, which lost 2 bases and 0 bases, there was a span of 14 bases. Per the germline V gene, CDR1 is ENHRY and CDR2 is SYGVKD. CDR3 length: 18 amino acids. The CDR3 protein is CAISEGGTQASGANVLTF. Incomplete CDR3 DNA: TGTGCCATCAGTGAGGGGGGCACGCAAGCCTCTGGGGCCAACGTC.

With regard to this clone: The read gets to within 3 residues of the CDR3 end, and the germline J gene fills in the rest. The chain employs TRBV11-1 and TRBJ2-5; the match to TRBD1 covers 7 bases. This CDR3 has 13 amino acids. CDR1 and CDR2 from the germline V gene are SGHAT and FQDESV (reference sequence). V shed 2 bases and J 5 bases; nucleotides not matched to a gene: 2. CDR3 region: CASSLTGVETQYF. The CDR3 DNA, read in part, is TGTGCCAGCAGCTTAACAGGGGTGGAGACC.

This CDR3 reads CASSSGYYGYTF. The DNA read from the CDR3 is TGTGCCAGCAGTTCAGGGTACTATGGC. The chain carries TRBV2 and TRBJ1-2, with D perhaps TRBD1 (5 bases). The read halts 3 residues ahead of the CDR3 end, with the missing end drawn from the germline J gene. V was pared by 5 bases and J by 3 bases, with 7 bases between. Germline V gene lookup returns CDR1 SNHLY and CDR2 FYNNEI. The CDR3 contains 12 residues.

Comments on this clone: The read stops 3 residues short of the end of the CDR3; the missing end is completed from the germline J gene. The chain uses TRBV5-1 and TRBJ2-2; D gene unclear. This CDR3 has 16 residues. The germline gives CDR1 SGHRS, CDR2 YFSETQ. V dropped 0 bases and J dropped 4 bases, with 13 bases sitting between them. Partial CDR3 DNA: TGCGCCAGCAGCTTGGAACTAACTCTATCCACCGGGGAG. Translation gives CASSLELTLSTGE. The entire CDR3 sequence reads CASSLELTLSTGELFF.

On this clone: The CDR3 end falls 3 residues outside the read, so it is completed with the germline J gene. The chain has TRBV14 and TRBJ2-1, with D uncertain. Germline V CDR1 and CDR2: SGHDN, FVKESK. Trimming stripped 4 bases from V and 6 bases from J, with 7 bases between. The CDR3 runs 12 residues. The DNA read from the CDR3 is TGTGCCAGCAGCCTCATTAGCAATGAG. It is translated as CASSLISNE. The complete CDR3 protein is CASSLISNEQFF. The complete variable domain, with remaining parts taken from reference TRBV14 and TRBJ2-1, reads EAGVTQFPSHSVIEKGQTVTLRCDPISGHDNLYWYRRVMGKEIKFLLHFVKESKQDESGMPNNRFLAERTGGTYSTLKVQPAELEDSGVYFCASSLISNEQFFGPGTRLTVL.

Turning to this clone: The read terminates 3 residues before the CDR3 end, so the remaining end is supplied by the germline J gene. This chain joins TRBV18 and TRBJ2-2, with 9 bases that match TRBD1. Trimming removed 4 bases from V and 3 bases from J; junction bases left unmatched: 12. The CDR3 consists of 18 residues. CDR1 is KGHSH and CDR2 is LQKENI in the germline V gene. The DNA read from the CDR3 is TGTGCCAGCTCACGGGACAGGGTGTCGGACCTTTACACCGGGGAG. This gives the protein CASSRDRVSDLYTGE. The full CDR3 protein is CASSRDRVSDLYTGELFF.

As for this clone: The read ends 3 residues shy of where the CDR3 ends; the end is completed using the germline J gene. The chain couples TRBV10-1 to TRBJ2-5; D unclear. The CDR3 contains 13 residues. CDR1 and CDR2 from the germline V gene are WNHNN and SYGVQD (reference sequence). The ends were cut back, 0 bases at V and 0 bases at J, with 2 bases in the middle. CDR3: CASSESYQETQYF. CDR3 DNA (partial): TGCGCCAGCAGTGAGTCCTACCAAGAGACC.

On this clone itself: With the read ending 3 residues before the CDR3 end, the germline J gene is used to fill in that end. The gene calls are TRBV30 and TRBJ2-3; D gene uncertain. The CDR3 consists of 11 residues. Germline-derived CDR1 and CDR2 are GTSNPN and SVGIG (reference sequence). Trimming pared 2 bases from V and 6 bases from J, leaving 6 bases between. The CDR3: CAWSPYDTQYF. The covered CDR3 bases are TGTGCCTGGAGTCCCTACGATACG.

A word on this clone: The read terminates 3 residues ahead of where the CDR3 ends, so the germline J gene completes it. This sequence joins TRBV13 and TRBJ2-7, with a tentative D call TRBD1 (5 bases). The ends were cut back, 3 bases at V and 0 bases at J, with 12 bases in the middle. This CDR3 spans 15 amino acids. Germline values: CDR1 PRHDT, CDR2 FYEKMQ (reference sequence). CDR3 DNA, as far as it was read: TGTGCCAGCAGCTTGGGGCCCCTTAGCTCCTACGAG. Protein sequence: CASSLGPLSSYE. The whole CDR3 sequence reads CASSLGPLSSYEQYF.

As for this clone: The CDR3 is cut off 3 residues early in the read; its end comes from the germline J gene. The V call is TRBV30, the J call TRBJ1-1; 7 bases align to TRBD1. V trimming: 4 bases; J trimming: 4 bases; junction bases outside the gene matches: 6. The CDR3 spans 13 residues. In germline, CDR1 is GTSNPN, CDR2 SVGIG (reference sequence). The CDR3: CAWTLTGSTEAFF. Partial CDR3 DNA: TGTGCCTGGACCTTGACAGGGAGCACTGAA.

The sequenced part of the CDR3 DNA is TGTGCCTGGAGTATCATACTCGGAAGGGATTCACCC. Translating gives CAWSIILGRDSP. Given in full, the CDR3 is CAWSIILGRDSPLHF. V usage is TRBV30 and J usage is TRBJ1-6; D is unresolved. The read comes to an end 3 residues before the CDR3 does, leaving the germline J gene to fill in the end. Germline CDR1 is GTSNPN and CDR2 is SVGIG (reference sequence). V was shortened by 2 bases and J by 8 bases, with 16 bases between the two germline ends. The CDR3 is made up of 15 amino acids. The full variable domain, completed using reference TRBV30 and TRBJ1-6, is SQTIHQWPATLVQPVGSPLSLECTVEGTSNPNLYWYRQAAGRGLQLLFYSVGIGQISSEVPQNLSASRPQDRQFILSSKKLLLSDSGFYLCAWSIILGRDSPLHFGNGTRLTVT.

As to this clone: Coverage ceases 3 residues before the CDR3 finishes, and the germline J gene fills in the end. The rearrangement links TRBV29-1 to TRBJ1-5; D is perhaps TRBD1 (5 bases). This CDR3 is built from 13 residues. V lost 4 bases, J lost 3 bases, and 10 bases lay in between. Germline CDR1 SQVTM, CDR2 ANQGSEA. The part of the CDR3 DNA that was read is TGCAGCGTTGGGGGCCGGTACAATCAGCCC. Translation gives CSVGGRYNQP. The full CDR3 protein reads CSVGGRYNQPQHF.

Details on this clone: The read ends 3 residues before the CDR3 terminus; that terminus is restored from the germline J gene. J is TRBJ1-5 and V is TRBV19; no reliable D call. The CDR3 spans 13 residues. Germline V gene sequence: CDR1 LNHDA, CDR2 SQIVND (reference sequence). The V and J ends lost 7 bases and 6 bases respectively, with 13 bases between them. The sequenced CDR3 bases are TGTGCCAGTACCTCCTCTGAGGGTCAGCCC. This sequence encodes CASTSSEGQP. The full CDR3 protein reads CASTSSEGQPQHF.

About this clone itself: The sequence runs out 3 residues before the end of the CDR3; the remainder is reconstructed from the germline J gene. The chain joins TRBV20-1 to TRBJ2-7; TRBD1 matches 9 bases. The CDR3 is 14 residues long. Unmatched junction bases numbered 9, after V lost 3 bases and J lost 6 bases. Germline V gene lookup returns CDR1 DFQATT and CDR2 SNEGSKA (reference sequence). The CDR3 DNA, read in part, is TGCAGTGCTAGGTCAGGGACAGGGTGGGGCGAG. Translating it yields CSARSGTGWGE. The full-length CDR3 reads as CSARSGTGWGEQYF.

Remarks on this clone: The read stops 3 residues short of the end of the CDR3; the missing end is completed from the germline J gene. The J gene is TRBJ1-4, the V gene TRBV30; possibly TRBD1 for D (5 bases). The CDR3 runs to 16 residues. In germline, CDR1 is GTSNPN, CDR2 SVGIG (reference sequence). Incomplete CDR3 DNA: TGTGCCTGGAGTGATTTCTCAGGGACTGGGGCCAACGTA. Encoded protein: CAWSDFSGTGANV. The entire CDR3 protein is CAWSDFSGTGANVLFF. The full variable domain, rest sourced from reference TRBV30 and TRBJ1-4, is SQTIHQWPATLVQPVGSPLSLECTVEGTSNPNLYWYRQAAGRGLQLLFYSVGIGQISSEVPQNLSASRPQDRQFILSSKKLLLSDSGFYLCAWSDFSGTGANVLFFGSGTQLSVL.

Regarding this clone: The read ends 3 residues before the CDR3 terminus; that terminus is restored from the germline J gene. The chain combines TRBV20-1 with TRBJ2-3; D not certain. CDR3 size: 15 residues. Trimming took off 1 base at V and 2 bases at J, with 13 bases between the two ends. Germline loops: CDR1 DFQATT, CDR2 SNEGSKA (reference sequence). The DNA read from the CDR3 is TGCAGTGCTAGAGGGCAATTTTTGATCACAGATACG. Protein: CSARGQFLITDT. The CDR3 in full is CSARGQFLITDTQYF.

In regard to this clone: The sample holds other DNA sequences that translate to the same CDR3. CDR3 residues: CASSSGGDYNEQFF. The CDR3 DNA, read in part, is TGTGCCAGTAGTTCGGGGGGCGACTACAATGAG. V usage is TRBV19 and J usage is TRBJ2-1; D possibly corresponds to TRBD2 (7 bases). The read terminates 3 residues before the CDR3 end, so the remaining end is supplied by the germline J gene. Trimming removed 5 bases from V and 3 bases from J, with 11 bases in between. The CDR3 has 14 residues. Germline loops: CDR1 LNHDA, CDR2 SQIVND (reference sequence).

Points on this clone: The read ends 3 residues shy of where the CDR3 ends; the end is completed using the germline J gene. This chain connects TRBV4-2 to TRBJ1-2; D call uncertain. Germline loops: CDR1 LGHNA, CDR2 YNFKEQ. The CDR3 length is 16 residues. The sequenced CDR3 bases are TGTGCCAGCAGCCCTGAAGGTGGCGAGCTCCGAGGGGGC. This gives the protein CASSPEGGELRGG. The complete CDR3 protein is CASSPEGGELRGGYTF.

As concerns this clone: The read ends 3 residues before the CDR3 terminus; that terminus is restored from the germline J gene. The chain joins TRBV19 to TRBJ2-7; D gene uncertain. This CDR3 has 11 amino acids. Germline CDR1 is LNHDA and CDR2 is SQIVND (reference sequence). Trimming took off 5 bases at V and 3 bases at J, with 5 bases between the two ends. The chain's CDR3 is CASSSYYEQYF. The CDR3 bases that were read are TGTGCCAGTAGTTCTTACTACGAG.

Comments on this clone: With the read ending 3 residues before the CDR3 end, the germline J gene is used to fill in that end. The genes are TRBV18 and TRBJ1-4; 7 bases are a match to TRBD1. J gave up 6 bases and V 3 bases, and 1 base lay outside the gene matches. This CDR3 is built from 13 residues. The V gene's germline CDR1 is KGHSH and CDR2 LQKENI. CDR3: CASSPGTDEKLFF. Incomplete CDR3 DNA: TGTGCCAGCTCACCCGGGACAGATGAAAAA. Together with reference TRBV18 and TRBJ1-4, the CDR3 gives the full variable domain: NAGVMQNPRHLVRRRGQEARLRCSPMKGHSHVYWYRQLPEEGLKFMVYLQKENIIDESGMPKERFSAEFPKEGPSILRIQQVVRGDSAAYFCASSPGTDEKLFFGSGTQLSVL.

The DNA read from the CDR3 is TGTGCCAGCAGCTCAGATTACCAAGAGACC. Encoded protein: CASSSDYQET. The entire CDR3 protein is CASSSDYQETQYF. The genes are TRBV5-4 and TRBJ2-5; D is uncertain. The read ends 3 residues early relative to the CDR3; the germline J gene fills the gap. The V gene's germline CDR1 is SGHNT and CDR2 YYREEE (reference sequence). The CDR3 is 13 residues long. V was cut by 3 bases and J by 0 bases, with 6 bases left in between.

A note on this clone: The observed sequence ends 3 residues before the CDR3 terminus, with the missing tail filled in from the germline J gene. The chain joins TRBV7-2 to TRBJ2-7, with D unresolved. V was clipped by 5 bases and J by 0 bases, with 14 bases between them. CDR3 size: 15 residues. CDR1 is SGHTA, CDR2 FQGNSA, per germline. This CDR3 reads CASSHAGGSSYEQYF. CDR3 DNA (partial): TGTGCCAGCAGCCACGCAGGTGGAAGCTCCTACGAG.

The CDR3 loop is CASSIALGELFF. The sequenced CDR3 bases are TGTGCCAGTAGTATTGCGCTCGGGGAG. The chain employs TRBV19 and TRBJ2-2; D not resolved. The CDR3 end is not reached by the read, which stops 3 residues before it; the germline J gene fills it in. The CDR3 has 12 residues. Germline-derived CDR1 and CDR2 are LNHDA and SQIVND (reference sequence). V was pared by 3 bases and J by 7 bases, with 6 bases between.

Worth noting for this clone: The read terminates 3 residues ahead of where the CDR3 ends, so the germline J gene completes it. The rearrangement joins TRBV20-1 to TRBJ1-2; maybe TRBD1 (5 bases). The CDR3 runs 13 residues. Trimming stripped 1 base from V and 5 bases from J, with 11 bases between. Germline V gene data show CDR1 as DFQATT and CDR2 as SNEGSKA (reference sequence). The part of the CDR3 DNA that was read is TGCAGTGCTAGAGTCCCAGGGTGGTATGGC. Amino acid sequence: CSARVPGWYG. The complete CDR3 sequence is CSARVPGWYGYTF.